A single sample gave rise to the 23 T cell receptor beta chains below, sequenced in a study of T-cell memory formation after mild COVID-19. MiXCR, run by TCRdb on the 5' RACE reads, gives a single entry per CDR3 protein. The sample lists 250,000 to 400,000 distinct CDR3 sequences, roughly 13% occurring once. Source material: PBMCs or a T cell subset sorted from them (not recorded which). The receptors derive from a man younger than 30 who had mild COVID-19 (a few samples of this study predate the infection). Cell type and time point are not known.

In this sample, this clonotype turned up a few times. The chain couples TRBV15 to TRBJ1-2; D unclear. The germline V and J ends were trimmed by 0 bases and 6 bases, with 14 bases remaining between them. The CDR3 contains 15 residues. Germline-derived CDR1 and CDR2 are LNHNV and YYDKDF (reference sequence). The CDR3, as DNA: TGTGCCACCAGCAGAGATCGGATCGCCGAGAATGGCTACACCTTC. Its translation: CATSRDRIAENGYTF.

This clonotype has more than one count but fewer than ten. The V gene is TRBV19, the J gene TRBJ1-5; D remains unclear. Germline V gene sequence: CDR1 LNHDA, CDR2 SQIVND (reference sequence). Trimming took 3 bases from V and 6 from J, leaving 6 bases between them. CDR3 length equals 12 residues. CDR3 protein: CASSIGAQPQHF. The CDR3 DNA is TGTGCCAGTAGTATTGGAGCTCAGCCCCAGCATTTT. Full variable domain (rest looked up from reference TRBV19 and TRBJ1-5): DGGITQSPKYLFRKEGQNVTLSCEQNLNHDAMYWYRQDPGQGLRLIYYSQIVNDFQKGDIAEGYSVSREKKESFPLTVTSAQKNPTAFYLCASSIGAQPQHFGDGTRLSIL.

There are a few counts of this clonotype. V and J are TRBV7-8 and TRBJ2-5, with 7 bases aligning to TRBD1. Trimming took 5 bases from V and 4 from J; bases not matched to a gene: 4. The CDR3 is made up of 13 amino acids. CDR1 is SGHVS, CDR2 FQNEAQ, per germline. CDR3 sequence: CASSANRGETQYF. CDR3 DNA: TGTGCCAGCAGCGCAAACAGGGGAGAGACCCAGTACTTC.

The CDR3 loop is CASSLEQGNTEAFF. CDR3 DNA: TGCGCCAGCAGCCTGGAACAGGGGAACACTGAAGCTTTCTTT. The chain uses TRBV4-3 and TRBJ1-1; D perhaps matches TRBD1 (6 bases). Per the germline V gene, CDR1 is LGHNA and CDR2 is YSLEER. The V and J ends lost 4 bases and 1 base respectively, with 10 bases between them. This CDR3 region has 14 residues.

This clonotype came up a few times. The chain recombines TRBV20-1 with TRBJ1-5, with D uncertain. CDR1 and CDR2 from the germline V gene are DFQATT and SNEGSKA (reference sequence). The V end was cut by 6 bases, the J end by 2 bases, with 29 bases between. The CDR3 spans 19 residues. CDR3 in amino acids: CSADPPDGSGPWGNQPQHF. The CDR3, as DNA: TGCAGTGCAGACCCCCCCGATGGTTCCGGCCCGTGGGGCAATCAGCCCCAGCATTTT.

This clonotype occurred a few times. CDR3 DNA sequence: TGTGCCAGCAGTTTGCTCCTACTAGCGGGGGGCTTAATGGAGCAGTTCTTC. Protein product: CASSLLLLAGGLMEQFF. This chain connects TRBV12-3 or TRBV12-4 to TRBJ2-1; TRBD2 matches at 12 bases. There are 17 residues in the CDR3. The V gene end was trimmed by 3 bases and the J gene end by 10 bases; junction bases not matched to a gene: 13.

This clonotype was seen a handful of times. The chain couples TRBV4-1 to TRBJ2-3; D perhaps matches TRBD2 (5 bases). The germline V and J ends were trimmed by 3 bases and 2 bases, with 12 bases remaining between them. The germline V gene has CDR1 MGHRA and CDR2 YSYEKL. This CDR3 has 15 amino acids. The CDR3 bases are TGCGCCAGCAGCCAGCACGGGGTCGCCACAGATACGCAGTATTTT. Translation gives CASSQHGVATDTQYF.

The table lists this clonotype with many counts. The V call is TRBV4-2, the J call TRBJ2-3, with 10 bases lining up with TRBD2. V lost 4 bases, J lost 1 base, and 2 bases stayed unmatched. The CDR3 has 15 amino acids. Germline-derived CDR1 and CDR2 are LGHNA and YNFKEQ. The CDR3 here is CASSLGTSGTDTQYF. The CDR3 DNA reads TGTGCCAGCAGCCTCGGGACTAGCGGCACAGATACGCAGTATTTT.

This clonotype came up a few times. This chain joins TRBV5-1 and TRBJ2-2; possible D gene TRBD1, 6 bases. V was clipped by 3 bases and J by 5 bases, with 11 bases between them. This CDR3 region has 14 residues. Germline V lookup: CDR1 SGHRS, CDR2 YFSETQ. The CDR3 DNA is TGCGCCAGCAGCTCAAAGGGGGAGACCGGGGAGCTGTTTTTT. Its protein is CASSSKGETGELFF.

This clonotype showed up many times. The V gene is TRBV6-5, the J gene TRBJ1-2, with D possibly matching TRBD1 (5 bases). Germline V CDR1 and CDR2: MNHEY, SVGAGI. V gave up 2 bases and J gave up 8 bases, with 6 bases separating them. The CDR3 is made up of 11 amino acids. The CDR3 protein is CASSYRGGYTF. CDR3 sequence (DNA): TGTGCCAGCAGTTACCGGGGCGGCTACACCTTC.

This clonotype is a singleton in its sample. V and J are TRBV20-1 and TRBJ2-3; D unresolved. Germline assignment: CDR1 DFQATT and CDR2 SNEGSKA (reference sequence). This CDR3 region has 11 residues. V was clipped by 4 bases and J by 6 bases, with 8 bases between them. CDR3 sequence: CSAIHADTQYF. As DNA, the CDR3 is TGCAGTGCTATTCACGCGGATACGCAGTATTTT.

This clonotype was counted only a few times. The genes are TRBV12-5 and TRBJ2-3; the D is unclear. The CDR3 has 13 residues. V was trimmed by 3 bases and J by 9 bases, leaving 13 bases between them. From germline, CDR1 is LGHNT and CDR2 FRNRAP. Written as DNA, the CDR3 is TGTGCTAGTGGTTTCCTGTCAGTGGAGACGCAGTATTTT. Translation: CASGFLSVETQYF.

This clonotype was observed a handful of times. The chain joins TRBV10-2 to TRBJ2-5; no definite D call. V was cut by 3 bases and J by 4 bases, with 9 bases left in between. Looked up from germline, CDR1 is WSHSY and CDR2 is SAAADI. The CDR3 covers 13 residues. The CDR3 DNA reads TGCGCCAGCAGTGAACATGACGGAGAGACCCAGTACTTC. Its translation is CASSEHDGETQYF.

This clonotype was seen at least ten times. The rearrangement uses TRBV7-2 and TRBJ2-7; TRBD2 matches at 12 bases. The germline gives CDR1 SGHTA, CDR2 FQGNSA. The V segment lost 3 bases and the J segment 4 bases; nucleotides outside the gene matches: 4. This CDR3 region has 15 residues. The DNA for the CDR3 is TGTGCCAGCAGCTTGGATACTAGCGGGGGGTACGAGCAGTACTTC. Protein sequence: CASSLDTSGGYEQYF.

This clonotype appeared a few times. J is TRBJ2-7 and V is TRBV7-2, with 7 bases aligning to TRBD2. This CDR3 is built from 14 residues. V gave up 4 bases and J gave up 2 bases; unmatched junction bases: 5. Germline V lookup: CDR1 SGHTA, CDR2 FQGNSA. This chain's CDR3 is CASSSLAGPYEQYF. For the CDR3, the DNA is TGTGCCAGCAGCTCCTTAGCGGGTCCCTACGAGCAGTACTTC.

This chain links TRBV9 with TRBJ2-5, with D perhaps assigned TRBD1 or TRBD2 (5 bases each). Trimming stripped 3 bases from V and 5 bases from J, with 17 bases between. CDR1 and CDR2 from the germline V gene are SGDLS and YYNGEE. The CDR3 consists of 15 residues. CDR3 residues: CASSERGLGEETQYF. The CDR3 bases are TGTGCCAGCAGCGAGAGAGGGTTAGGGGAGGAGACCCAGTACTTC.

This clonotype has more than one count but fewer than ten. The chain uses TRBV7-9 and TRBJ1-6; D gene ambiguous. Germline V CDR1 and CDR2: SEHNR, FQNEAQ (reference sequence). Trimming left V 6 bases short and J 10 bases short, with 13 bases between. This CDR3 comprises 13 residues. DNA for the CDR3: TGTGCCAGCAGTCCGCCGGGTAACTCACCCCTCCACTTT. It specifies CASSPPGNSPLHF.

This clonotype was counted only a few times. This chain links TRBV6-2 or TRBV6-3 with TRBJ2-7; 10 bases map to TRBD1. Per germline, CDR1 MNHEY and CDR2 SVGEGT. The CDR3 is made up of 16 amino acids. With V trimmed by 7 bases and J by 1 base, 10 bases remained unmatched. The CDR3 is CASTSSRDRGSYEQYV. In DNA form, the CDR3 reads TGTGCCAGCACCTCATCCCGGGACAGGGGATCCTACGAGCAGTACGTC.

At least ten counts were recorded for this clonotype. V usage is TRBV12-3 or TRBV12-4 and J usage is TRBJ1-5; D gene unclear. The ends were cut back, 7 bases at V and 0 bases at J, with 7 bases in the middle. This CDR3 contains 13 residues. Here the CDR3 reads CASTQDSNQPQHF. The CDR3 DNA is TGTGCCAGCACCCAGGATAGCAATCAGCCCCAGCATTTT.

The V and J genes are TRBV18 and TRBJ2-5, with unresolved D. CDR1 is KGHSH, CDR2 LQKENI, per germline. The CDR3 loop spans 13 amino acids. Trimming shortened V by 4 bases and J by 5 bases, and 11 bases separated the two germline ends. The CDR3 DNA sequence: TGTGCCAGCTCACTCTTCGGCAAGGAGACCCAGTACTTC. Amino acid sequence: CASSLFGKETQYF.

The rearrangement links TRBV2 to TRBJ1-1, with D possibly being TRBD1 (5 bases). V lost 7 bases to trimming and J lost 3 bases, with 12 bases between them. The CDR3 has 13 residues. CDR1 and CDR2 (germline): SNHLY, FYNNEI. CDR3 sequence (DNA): TGTGCCAGCAATCAGGGTGGGGACACTGAAGCTTTCTTT. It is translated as CASNQGGDTEAFF. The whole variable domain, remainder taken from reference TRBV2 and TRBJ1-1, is EPEVTQTPSHQVTQMGQEVILRCVPISNHLYFYWYRQILGQKVEFLVSFYNNEISEKSEIFDDQFSVERPDGSNFTLKIRSTKLEDSAMYFCASNQGGDTEAFFGQGTRLTVV.

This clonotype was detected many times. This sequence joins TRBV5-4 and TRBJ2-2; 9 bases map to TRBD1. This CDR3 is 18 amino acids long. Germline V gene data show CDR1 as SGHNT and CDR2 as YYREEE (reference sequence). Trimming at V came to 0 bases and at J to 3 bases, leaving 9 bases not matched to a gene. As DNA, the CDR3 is TGTGCCAGCAGCTTGGCCCTCACAGGGGGCAGGGACACCGGGGAGCTGTTTTTT. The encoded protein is CASSLALTGGRDTGELFF. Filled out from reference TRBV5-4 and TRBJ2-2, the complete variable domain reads ETGVTQSPTHLIKTRGQQVTLRCSSQSGHNTVSWYQQALGQGPQFIFQYYREEENGRGNFPPRFSGLQFPNYSSELNVNALELDDSALYLCASSLALTGGRDTGELFFGEGSRLTVL.

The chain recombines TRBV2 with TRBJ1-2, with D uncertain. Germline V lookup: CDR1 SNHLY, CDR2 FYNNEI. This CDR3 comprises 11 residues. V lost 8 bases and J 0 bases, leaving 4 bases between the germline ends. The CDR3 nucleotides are TGTGCCAGCCAAGCTAACTATGGCTACACCTTC. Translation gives CASQANYGYTF.